A selection of T cell receptor beta chains follows, all from one sample in a study of CD8+CD57+ T cells in acquired aplastic anemia. TCRdb used MiXCR to reprocess the reads, holding one entry per CDR3 protein. The table includes 150,000 to 200,000 distinct CDR3 sequences, around 48% detected once. Specimen: sorted CD4+, CD8+, or CD8+CD57+ T cells (not recorded which) from PBMCs. The receptors shown here come from a human donor with aplastic anemia. Each CDR3 is given with its conserved first and last residue. Fields, in order: V gene, J gene, D gene, clone size, CDR3 DNA, CDR3 protein. A D gene is named only where the DNA matches it firmly. Clone size appears in some rows only: once, few, many, or a class for an expanded clone.

TRBV6-1	TRBJ2-3	TRBD2	.	TGTGCCAGTCAGCGGAGGGGGACTAGCACAGATACGCAGTACTTT	CASQRRGTSTDTQYF
TRBV3-1	TRBJ2-5	.	.	TGTGCCAGCAGCCAAGGGGACCCCGGCTCGGGGGAGACCCAGTACTTC	CASSQGDPGSGETQYF
TRBV20-1	TRBJ2-3	TRBD2	.	TGCAGTGCTAGGTCGTCTCGGACTAGCGGGGTGACAGATACGCAGTATTTT	CSARSSRTSGVTDTQYF
TRBV5-1	TRBJ2-3	.	many	TGCGCCAGCAGCTTGGTTCAGGAAGAGGATACGCAGTATTTT	CASSLVQEEDTQYF
TRBV10-3	TRBJ2-5	TRBD1	.	TGTGCCAGCAGTTACTCGAGGGGGCCCCAAGAGACCCAGTACTTC	CASSYSRGPQETQYF
TRBV2	TRBJ1-2	.	.	TGTGCCAGCAGTGAACAGGGTTTTGGCTACACCTTC	CASSEQGFGYTF
TRBV7-1	TRBJ1-6	.	.	TGTGCCAGCAGCACCAGCAGGGCCCGGGGTTCACCCCTCCACTTT	CASSTSRARGSPLHF
TRBV12-3/TRBV12-4	TRBJ1-1	.	many	TGTGCCAGCAGCAAATCAGGGGATGTCGGGACTGAAGCTTTCTTT	CASSKSGDVGTEAFF
TRBV12-3/TRBV12-4	TRBJ1-6	.	.	TGTGCCAGCAGCCTCCAGGCTCCGGGGGGCAATTCACCCCTCCACTTT	CASSLQAPGGNSPLHF
TRBV2	TRBJ2-7	TRBD2	.	TGTGCCAGCAGCCAGGGGGGCGCGGGAGGGGGCGAGCAGTACTTC	CASSQGGAGGGEQYF
TRBV7-1	TRBJ1-1	TRBD1	once	TGTGCCAGCAGCTCAGCCCGGGACAGGGATCCGATGAACACTGAAGCTTTCTTT	CASSSARDRDPMNTEAFF
TRBV7-2	TRBJ1-1	.	.	TGTGCCAGCAGCTCTTCTGGGTCAACTGAAGCTTTCTTT	CASSSSGSTEAFF
TRBV29-1	TRBJ2-7	TRBD2	.	TGCAGCGTGGGGACTAGCGGGATCTACGAGCAGTACTTC	CSVGTSGIYEQYF
TRBV14	TRBJ2-7	TRBD2	.	TGTGCCAGCAGCGTAGAAGCGGGAGTCGAGCAGTACTTC	CASSVEAGVEQYF
TRBV20-1	TRBJ2-1	.	many	TGCAGTGCTAGAGAGAGCCCAGGGAATGAGCAGTTCTTC	CSARESPGNEQFF
TRBV6-2/TRBV6-3	TRBJ2-2	.	many	TGTGCCAGCAAGTCGCCGGCTGGAAACACCGGGGAGCTGTTTTTT	CASKSPAGNTGELFF
TRBV5-1	TRBJ1-2	TRBD1	many	TGCGCCAGCAGCTTGGGACAGGGCGCACCTAGCTATGGCTACACCTTC	CASSLGQGAPSYGYTF
TRBV2	TRBJ1-1	TRBD1	few	TGTGCCAGCTGGGACAGGTACACTGAAGCTTTCTTT	CASWDRYTEAFF
TRBV2	TRBJ2-5	.	.	TGTGCCAGCAGTGATGGAGGTACAGGAGGAGGGACCCAGTACTTC	CASSDGGTGGGTQYF
TRBV6-1	TRBJ1-3	TRBD1	many	TGTGCCAGCAGGCCATCAGGGGGCGGCCCTGGAAACACCATATATTTT	CASRPSGGGPGNTIYF
TRBV25-1	TRBJ2-3	.	few	TGTGCCAGCAGTGATCCCCGTACACCGGGGGGCACAGATACGCAGTATTTT	CASSDPRTPGGTDTQYF
TRBV5-1	TRBJ2-7	.	.	TGCGCCAGCAGCTTAATCGGGGCATCCTACGAGCAGTACTTC	CASSLIGASYEQYF